Below are 15 T cell receptor beta chains sequenced from a single sample in a study of shared clonotypes between healthy human individuals. The data were produced by immunoSEQ multiplex PCR, yet TCRdb's version contains in-frame clones alone and is incomplete. The sample records roughly 500,000 clones, 76% being singletons. Sequencing input: PBMCs. Receptor source: a woman aged 40-49 years in good health. Some clones in this sample may be carry-over from other donors' samples.

V usage is TRBV4-3 and J usage is TRBJ2-3; D is tentatively TRBD1 or TRBD2 (6 bases each). Trimming removed 0 bases at V and 5 bases at J, with 9 bases between. The CDR3 is 14 amino acids. Germline-derived CDR1 and CDR2 are LGHNA and YSLEER. CDR3 in amino acids: CASSQERGQDTQYF. In DNA, the CDR3 is TGCGCCAGCAGCCAAGAACGGGGGCAAGATACGCAGTATTTT.

V and J are TRBV30 and TRBJ1-2; maybe TRBD1 (6 bases). Trimming left V 2 bases short and J 3 bases short, with 16 bases between. From germline, CDR1 is GTSNPN and CDR2 SVGIG (reference sequence). CDR3 length equals 15 residues. The CDR3 sequence is CAWSSGGQYDYGYTF. The CDR3 DNA is TGTGCCTGGAGTTCTGGAGGACAGTATGACTATGGCTACACCTTC.

This clone was seen a few times. The chain carries TRBV18 and TRBJ2-1, with D unclear. CDR1 and CDR2 from the germline V gene are KGHSH and LQKENI. V was trimmed by 0 bases and J by 8 bases, leaving 14 bases between them. This CDR3 spans 15 amino acids. The CDR3 coding sequence is TGTGCCAGCTCACCACCTTTTAGAGATTACGATGAGCAGTTCTTC. Its translation is CASSPPFRDYDEQFF.

This rearrangement joins TRBV19 to TRBJ2-7, with TRBD1 matching over 8 bases. Germline trimming cut 4 bases from V and 3 bases from J; bases unmatched to any gene: 8. The CDR3 is 15 amino acids. Germline V gene sequence: CDR1 LNHDA, CDR2 SQIVND (reference sequence). CDR3 sequence: CASSNPTGALYEQYF. The CDR3 nucleotides read TGTGCCAGTAGTAACCCGACAGGGGCCCTCTACGAGCAGTACTTC.

There are many counts of this clone. Other nucleotide sequences from this sample produce the same CDR3. The chain recombines TRBV4-3 with TRBJ2-3, with 8 bases matching TRBD2. The CDR3 is made up of 14 amino acids. Germline V lookup: CDR1 LGHNA, CDR2 YSLEER. V was clipped by 3 bases and J by 4 bases; unmatched bases: 3. CDR3 sequence (DNA): TGCGCCAGCAGCCAGGGACTAGAGGCAGATACGCAGTATTTT. The encoded protein is CASSQGLEADTQYF.

The chain couples TRBV2 to TRBJ1-5; D unresolved. The CDR3 has 14 residues. From germline, CDR1 is SNHLY and CDR2 FYNNEI. Trimming cost V 3 bases and J 5 bases, with 11 bases left between them. The DNA of the CDR3 is TGTGCCAGCAGTGAGGGTAGAAACGATCAGCCCCAGCATTTT. Translated, it gives CASSEGRNDQPQHF.

The chain carries TRBV6-5 and TRBJ1-1, with D perhaps TRBD1 (5 bases). The CDR3 has 13 residues. V lost 8 bases, J lost 2 bases, and 12 bases lay in between. Germline V CDR1 and CDR2: MNHEY, SVGAGI. CDR3 DNA sequence: TGTGCCAGCCGGCGGGGGGTAAACACTGAAGCTTTCTTT. It translates to CASRRGVNTEAFF.

CDR3 residues: CASSLQGATNEKLFF. The CDR3 DNA reads TGTGCCAGCAGTCTACAGGGGGCAACTAATGAAAAACTGTTTTTT. The V and J genes are TRBV2 and TRBJ1-4, with TRBD1 identical over 8 bases. After removal of 5 bases from V and 0 bases from J, the junction contained 2 bases not matched to a gene. The CDR3 spans 15 residues. CDR1 and CDR2 (germline): SNHLY, FYNNEI.

The J gene is TRBJ2-1, the V gene TRBV5-1; 8 nucleotides agree with TRBD2. Germline assignment: CDR1 SGHRS and CDR2 YFSETQ. The J segment lost 7 bases and the V segment lost 0 bases, leaving 6 bases of the junction unmatched. The CDR3 extends over 15 amino acids. The DNA for the CDR3 is TGCGCCAGCAGCTTGGACGGGAGGGAAGGAAATGAGCAGTTCTTC. It yields the protein CASSLDGREGNEQFF.

This rearrangement joins TRBV5-1 to TRBJ2-1; a possible D gene is TRBD2 (5 bases). Trimming left V 5 bases short and J 0 bases short, with 9 bases between. This CDR3 has 14 residues. Germline assignment: CDR1 SGHRS and CDR2 YFSETQ. As DNA, the CDR3 is TGCGCCAGCAGTCAAGCGGACTCCTACAATGAGCAGTTCTTC. Translating gives CASSQADSYNEQFF.

The rearrangement joins TRBV13 to TRBJ2-3; TRBD2 aligns across 7 bases. J lost 2 bases, V lost 2 bases, and 7 bases had no gene match. This CDR3 has 16 residues. In germline, CDR1 is PRHDT, CDR2 FYEKMQ (reference sequence). The CDR3 spells CASSLKRGTLTDTQYF. CDR3 bases: TGTGCCAGCAGCTTAAAGCGGGGCACCCTCACAGATACGCAGTATTTT.

The CDR3 loop is CASTLGFGTTDTQYF. CDR3 DNA: TGCGCCAGCACTCTGGGGTTTGGGACGACAGATACGCAGTATTTT. V gene TRBV5-1 combines with J gene TRBJ2-3; D possibly matches TRBD1 or TRBD2 (5 bases each). Germline V gene sequence: CDR1 SGHRS, CDR2 YFSETQ. The ends were cut back, 6 bases at V and 3 bases at J, with 17 bases in the middle. This CDR3 comprises 15 residues.

The CDR3 sequence: CASSYADRAYEQYF. CDR3 nucleotides: TGTGCCAGCAGTTACGCGGATAGAGCCTACGAGCAGTACTTC. J is TRBJ2-7 and V is TRBV6-5; D gene ambiguous. There are 14 residues in the CDR3. The V end was cut by 2 bases, the J end by 2 bases, with 10 bases between. CDR1 and CDR2 (germline): MNHEY, SVGAGI.

There are a few counts of this clone. This sequence joins TRBV18 and TRBJ2-5; 7 bases map to TRBD2. V gave up 3 bases and J gave up 5 bases; unmatched junction bases: 6. The CDR3 totals 14 residues. Germline CDR1 and CDR2: KGHSH and LQKENI. CDR3 residues: CASSPLGGMETQYF. The DNA for the CDR3 is TGTGCCAGCTCACCTCTCGGGGGGATGGAGACCCAGTACTTC.

The J gene is TRBJ1-2, the V gene TRBV6-5; 8 bases agree with TRBD1. V shed 6 bases, J shed 6 bases, and the junction held 6 bases outside the gene matches. This CDR3 has 13 residues. CDR1 MNHEY and CDR2 SVGAGI come from the germline V gene. CDR3 region: CASRGTGENGYTF. The CDR3 bases are TGTGCCAGCAGAGGGACAGGAGAGAATGGCTACACCTTC.